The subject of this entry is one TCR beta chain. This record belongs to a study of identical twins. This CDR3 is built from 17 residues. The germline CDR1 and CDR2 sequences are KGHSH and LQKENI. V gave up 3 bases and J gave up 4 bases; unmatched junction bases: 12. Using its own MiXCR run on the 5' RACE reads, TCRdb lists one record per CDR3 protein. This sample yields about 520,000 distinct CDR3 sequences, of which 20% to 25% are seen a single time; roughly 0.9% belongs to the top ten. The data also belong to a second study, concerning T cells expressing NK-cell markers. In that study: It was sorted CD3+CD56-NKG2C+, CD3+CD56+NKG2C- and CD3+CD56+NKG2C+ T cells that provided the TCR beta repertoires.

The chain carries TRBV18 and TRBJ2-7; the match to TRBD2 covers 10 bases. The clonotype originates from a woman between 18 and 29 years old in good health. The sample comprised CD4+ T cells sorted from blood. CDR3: CASSPAGLAALGYEQYF. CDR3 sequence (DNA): TGTGCCAGCTCACCTGCCGGACTAGCGGCACTGGGGTACGAGCAGTACTTC.